One and the same sample provided the 10 T cell receptor beta chains below, sequenced in a study of Graves' ophthalmopathy and Graves' hyperthyroidism. Amplification targeted the TCR beta CDR3 regions, with RNA transcripts as the source material. An opening RT-PCR round employed HTBI primers and preceded a second-round multiplex PCR. One entry per CDR3 protein results from TCRdb running MiXCR on the multiplex PCR reads. There are 170,000 or so distinct CDR3 sequences in the sample; approximately 40% occur only once, and around 5.5% lies in the top ten. Sequenced material: peripheral blood. The receptors stem from a woman in her forties with Graves' ophthalmopathy.

In its sample, this clonotype was seen a few times. This chain joins TRBV12-3 or TRBV12-4 and TRBJ1-2; no clear D. V was pared by 7 bases and J by 5 bases, with 14 bases between. This CDR3 comprises 13 residues. The CDR3 bases are TGTGCCAGCACTCCCGGGCCAGAGTATGGCTACACCTTC. This codes for CASTPGPEYGYTF.

The chain carries TRBV6-1 and TRBJ1-5; 11 bases map to TRBD1. V gave up 4 bases and J gave up 3 bases; unmatched junction bases: 2. The CDR3 length is 15 residues. CDR1 and CDR2 (germline): MNHNS, SASEGT. Here the CDR3 reads CASSGTGGTNQPQHF. The CDR3 DNA is TGTGCCAGCAGTGGGACAGGGGGCACCAATCAGCCCCAGCATTTT.

This clonotype was observed many times. V and J are TRBV2 and TRBJ1-6; D remains unclear. The germline V and J ends were trimmed by 6 bases and 8 bases, with 14 bases remaining between them. CDR1 SNHLY and CDR2 FYNNEI come from the germline V gene. This CDR3 has 14 amino acids. CDR3 loop: CASSGDVLDSPLHF. The CDR3 DNA sequence: TGTGCCAGCAGCGGTGACGTCCTAGATTCACCCCTCCACTTT.

This chain connects TRBV7-2 to TRBJ2-5, with unresolved D. This CDR3 comprises 14 residues. Germline CDR1 and CDR2: SGHTA and FQGNSA. The germline V and J ends were trimmed by 4 bases and 4 bases, with 13 bases remaining between them. The chain's CDR3 is CASSSQAYAETQYF. The CDR3 nucleotides read TGTGCCAGCAGCTCTCAGGCGTACGCAGAGACCCAGTACTTC.

The J gene is TRBJ2-7, the V gene TRBV25-1; D is tentatively TRBD1 or TRBD2 (5 bases each). Germline V lookup: CDR1 MGHDK, CDR2 SYGVNS. Trimming took off 1 base at V and 2 bases at J, with 12 bases between the two ends. This CDR3 comprises 15 residues. The CDR3: CASSEWGTGTYEQYF. In DNA form, the CDR3 reads TGTGCCAGCAGTGAATGGGGGACGGGAACCTACGAGCAGTACTTC.

This clonotype is a singleton in its sample. This chain connects TRBV7-9 to TRBJ2-7; D remains unclear. Looked up from germline, CDR1 is SEHNR and CDR2 is FQNEAQ (reference sequence). V lost 6 bases to trimming and J lost 0 bases, with 15 bases between them. CDR3 length equals 15 residues. CDR3: CASSDRWRSSYEQYF. In DNA, the CDR3 is TGTGCCAGCAGTGATCGCTGGCGGAGCTCCTACGAGCAGTACTTC. Looking up the rest from reference TRBV7-9 and TRBJ2-7 gives the full variable domain: DTGVSQNPRHKITKRGQNVTFRCDPISEHNRLYWYRQTLGQGPEFLTYFQNEAQLEKSRLLSDRFSAERPKGSFSTLEIQRTEQGDSAMYLCASSDRWRSSYEQYFGPGTRLTVT.

This clonotype showed up just once. The chain employs TRBV20-1 and TRBJ2-3; the match to TRBD2 covers 9 bases. The trim removed 4 bases at V and 3 bases at J, leaving 5 bases unmatched. This CDR3 is built from 14 residues. Germline CDR1 reads DFQATT; CDR2 reads SNEGSKA (reference sequence). CDR3 residues: CSATSGRPTDTQYF. Written as DNA, the CDR3 is TGCAGTGCTACAAGCGGGAGGCCAACAGATACGCAGTATTTT.

This clonotype has at least ten counts. The chain uses TRBV19 and TRBJ1-2, with D possibly being TRBD1 (5 bases). The germline V gene has CDR1 LNHDA and CDR2 SQIVND (reference sequence). This CDR3 contains 11 residues. V was pared by 6 bases and J by 6 bases, with 8 bases between. In DNA form, the CDR3 reads TGTGCCAGTAGACAGGAGGATGGCTACACCTTC. Amino acid sequence: CASRQEDGYTF.

The table lists this clonotype with many counts. The chain combines TRBV10-3 with TRBJ2-2; 9 nucleotides line up with TRBD1. In germline, CDR1 is ENHRY, CDR2 SYGVKD. The CDR3 sequence is 14 residues long. V lost 7 bases to trimming and J lost 3 bases; unmatched junction nucleotides: 3. This CDR3 reads CAIKGQGYTGELFF. The CDR3 bases are TGTGCCATCAAAGGACAGGGGTACACCGGGGAGCTGTTTTTT.

This clonotype came up many times. The V and J genes are TRBV10-3 and TRBJ2-5; the match to TRBD1 covers 8 bases. The CDR3 is made up of 14 amino acids. The trim removed 6 bases at V and 5 bases at J, leaving 8 bases unmatched. Germline assignment: CDR1 ENHRY and CDR2 SYGVKD. For the CDR3, the DNA is TGTGCCATCAGAAGGACAGGGTCAGGGGAGACCCAGTACTTC. It encodes CAIRRTGSGETQYF.